The clone carrying this T cell receptor (beta chain) was recorded many times. Its antigen is undetermined. As an off-target read in a library built for alpha chains, this beta chain has a frequency of little significance. The data are from a study of spatial heterogeneity in lung cancer. On the study more broadly: Every unique TCR and UMI combination, on average, appeared more than ten times in raw reads.

TCRdb used MiXCR to reprocess the 5' RACE reads, holding one entry per CDR3 protein. This table has some 16,000 distinct CDR3 sequences, 6% to 7.5% appearing once. Time point here: sample taken at primary tumor resection. There are 15 residues in the CDR3. The J segment lost 4 bases and the V segment lost 6 bases, leaving 9 bases of the junction unmatched. Germline lookup yields CDR1 SNHLY and CDR2 FYNNEI. Findings and limits, study-wide: Expanded intratumoral alpha and beta TCR counts tracked tumor mutation counts.

The TCR was taken from a female donor with early-stage non-small cell lung cancer. The input for sequencing was lung tumor tissue, taken at surgery. The rearrangement joins TRBV2 to TRBJ1-1; the match to TRBD1 covers 9 bases. CDR3 region: CASRRDRAGGTEAFF. In DNA form, the CDR3 reads TGTGCCAGCAGGCGGGACAGGGCGGGGGGCACTGAAGCTTTCTTT. Using reference TRBV2 and TRBJ1-1 for the parts outside the CDR3, the full variable domain is EPEVTQTPSHQVTQMGQEVILRCVPISNHLYFYWYRQILGQKVEFLVSFYNNEISEKSEIFDDQFSVERPDGSNFTLKIRSTKLEDSAMYFCASRRDRAGGTEAFFGQGTRLTVV.